This T cell receptor (beta chain) was identified in a study of beta chain features in type 1 diabetes. Study-level findings and limits: Insertions were fewer and deletions more numerous at VDJ junctions in type 1 diabetes patients.

Details on this clone: Its cognate antigen is unknown.

Expressed TCRB transcripts were sequenced, since all the RNA that had been isolated was reverse transcribed. Profiling relied on immunoSEQ multiplex PCR, and the TCRdb table lists in-frame clones only, not all of them. The sample consists of 250,000 to 350,000 clones, about 15% of them appearing once. Purity of each sorted population was above 95%. This TCR came from a man aged 30-40 years in good health. Sequencing was done on a sample of central memory CD4+ T cells from blood.

CDR3 region: CASRTGQGPNQPQHF. The CDR3 DNA is TGTGCCAGCAGGACGGGACAGGGCCCCAATCAGCCCCAGCATTTT. V and J are TRBV2 and TRBJ1-5; 9 nucleotides line up with TRBD1. The trim removed 6 bases at V and 3 bases at J, leaving 6 bases unmatched. Germline CDR1 is SNHLY and CDR2 is FYNNEI. This CDR3 comprises 15 residues.